This T cell receptor (beta chain) was observed in a study of T cells in Graves' hyperthyroidism and ophthalmopathy. The CDR3 runs to 13 residues. Trimming took 7 bases from V and 5 from J, leaving 12 bases between them. Looked up from germline, CDR1 is SNHLY and CDR2 is FYNNEI. The investigators amplified TCR beta CDR3 regions from RNA transcripts. HTBI primers drove first-round RT-PCR of the TCR CDR3. Using its own MiXCR run on the multiplex PCR reads, TCRdb lists one record per CDR3 protein. Of 650,000 to 700,000 distinct CDR3 sequences listed, about 18% are singletons. This clonotype occurred a few times. The antigen is undetermined. Findings and limits, study-wide: Researchers report that a 13 V-J model separated ophthalmopathy from stable hyperthyroidism. Most thyroid clonotypes that were expanded above 0.001 also turned up in blood.

The patients, who ranged from 18 to 65 in age, presented with newly diagnosed hyperthyroidism lasting under 2 months. This sequence originates from a man in his forties or fifties with Graves' hyperthyroidism. The chain combines TRBV2 with TRBJ1-5; D ambiguous. Sequenced sample: blood. CDR3 sequence (DNA): TGTGCCAGCAAGGGCGAAGGTTATCAGCCCCAGCATTTT. Protein: CASKGEGYQPQHF.